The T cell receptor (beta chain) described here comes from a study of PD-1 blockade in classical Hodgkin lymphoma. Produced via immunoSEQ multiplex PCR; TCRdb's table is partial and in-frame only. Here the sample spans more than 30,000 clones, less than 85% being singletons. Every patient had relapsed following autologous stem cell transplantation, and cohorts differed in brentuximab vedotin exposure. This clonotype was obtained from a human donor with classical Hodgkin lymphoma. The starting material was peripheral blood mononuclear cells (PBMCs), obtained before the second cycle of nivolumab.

The CDR3 DNA reads as TGCGCCAGCAGCGCAACTGGACCAGAGACCCAGTACTTC. Protein sequence: CASSATGPETQYF. The chain is built from TRBV5-1 and TRBJ2-5; D not certain. The CDR3 spans 13 residues. Trimming pared 4 bases from V and 4 bases from J, leaving 11 bases between. Germline V gene data show CDR1 as SGHRS and CDR2 as YFSETQ.